Each of the 5 T cell receptor beta chains below was sequenced from the same sample in a study of T cell repertoires in cytomegalovirus infection. No antigen has been assigned to these receptors. A single record per CDR3 protein comes from TCRdb applying MiXCR to the reads. This table has 650,000 to 900,000 distinct CDR3 sequences, over 25% appearing once. Sequencing was performed on cultured CD8+ T cells from PBMCs, taken from culture after CMV antigen stimulation. These receptors were taken from a human donor in good health (CMV status not recorded). Some clones in this sample may be carry-over from other donors' samples.

In the case of this clonotype: Being one base from a much bigger clone, this may be a read error. J is TRBJ1-2 and V is TRBV5-5; D unclear. The CDR3 is 12 amino acids. The germline V gene encodes CDR1 SGHKS and CDR2 YYEKEE (reference sequence). CDR3 bases: TGTGTCAGCAGCTTGGTAGATAAAGGCTACACCTTC. It encodes CVSSLVDKGYTF.

In this sample, this clonotype turned up a few times. The J gene is TRBJ2-5, the V gene TRBV15; D is unclear. The V and J ends lost 0 bases and 5 bases respectively, with 4 bases between them. Looked up from germline, CDR1 is LNHNV and CDR2 is YYDKDF (reference sequence). The CDR3 has 12 amino acids. The CDR3 reads CATSRDGETQYF. CDR3 coding DNA: TGTGCCACCAGCAGAGACGGTGAGACCCAGTACTTC.

The chain uses TRBV7-9 and TRBJ2-3, with D maybe TRBD2 (6 bases). V lost 4 bases and J lost 1, with 15 bases in between. The CDR3 length is 16 residues. The germline V gene encodes CDR1 SEHNR and CDR2 FQNEAQ (reference sequence). CDR3 coding DNA: TGTGCCAGCAGCTATGGATGGGAGGACGGCACAGATACGCAGTATTTT. Protein sequence: CASSYGWEDGTDTQYF. The full variable domain, in which reference TRBV7-9 and TRBJ2-3 provide the parts outside the CDR3, is DTGVSQNPRHKITKRGQNVTFRCDPISEHNRLYWYRQTLGQGPEFLTYFQNEAQLEKSRLLSDRFSAERPKGSFSTLEIQRTEQGDSAMYLCASSYGWEDGTDTQYFGPGTRLTVL.

The CDR3 here is CASSPRQGHYGYTF. In DNA form, the CDR3 reads TGTGCCAGCAGTCCACGACAGGGCCACTATGGCTACACCTTC. The chain carries TRBV27 and TRBJ1-2; 7 bases match TRBD1. The CDR3 runs 14 residues. Trimming at V came to 5 bases and at J to 3 bases, leaving 6 bases not matched to a gene. Germline V gives CDR1 MNHEY, CDR2 SMNVEV (reference sequence).

There are a few counts of this clonotype. CDR3 in amino acids: CASSLQTGTGTSYEQYF. The CDR3 DNA sequence: TGCGCCAGCAGCCTCCAAACCGGGACAGGGACGTCCTACGAGCAGTACTTC. This sequence joins TRBV4-1 and TRBJ2-7, with 9 bases matching TRBD1. With V trimmed by 4 bases and J by 1 base, 11 bases remained unmatched. The CDR3 runs 17 residues. Germline assignment: CDR1 MGHRA and CDR2 YSYEKL.